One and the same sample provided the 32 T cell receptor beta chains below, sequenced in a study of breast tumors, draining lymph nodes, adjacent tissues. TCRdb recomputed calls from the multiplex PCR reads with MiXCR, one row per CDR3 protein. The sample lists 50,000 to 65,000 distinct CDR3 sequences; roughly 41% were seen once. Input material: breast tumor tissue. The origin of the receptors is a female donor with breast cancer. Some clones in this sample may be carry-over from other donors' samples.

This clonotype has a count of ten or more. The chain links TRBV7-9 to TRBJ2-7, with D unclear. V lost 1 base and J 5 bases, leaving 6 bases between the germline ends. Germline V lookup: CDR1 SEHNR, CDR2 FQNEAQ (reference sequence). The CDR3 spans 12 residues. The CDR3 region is CASSLDPNEQYF. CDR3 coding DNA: TGTGCCAGCAGCTTAGATCCAAACGAGCAGTACTTC.

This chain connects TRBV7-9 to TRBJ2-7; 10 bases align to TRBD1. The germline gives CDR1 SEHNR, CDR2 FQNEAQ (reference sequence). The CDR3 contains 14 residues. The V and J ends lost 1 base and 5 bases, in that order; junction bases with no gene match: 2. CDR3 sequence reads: CASSLGQGADEQYF. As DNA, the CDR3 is TGTGCCAGCAGCTTAGGACAGGGGGCCGACGAGCAGTACTTC.

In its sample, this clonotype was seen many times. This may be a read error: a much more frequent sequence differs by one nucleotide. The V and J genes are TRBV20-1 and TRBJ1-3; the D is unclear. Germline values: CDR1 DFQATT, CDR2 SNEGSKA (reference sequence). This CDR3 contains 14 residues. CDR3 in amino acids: CSASPGVYGTTIYF. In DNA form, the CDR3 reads TGCAGTGCTAGCCCGGGAGTGTACGGAACCACCATATATTTT.

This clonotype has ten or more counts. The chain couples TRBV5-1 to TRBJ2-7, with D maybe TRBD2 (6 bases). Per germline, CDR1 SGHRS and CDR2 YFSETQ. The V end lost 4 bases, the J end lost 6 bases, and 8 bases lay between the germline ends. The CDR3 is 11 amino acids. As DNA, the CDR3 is TGCGCCAGCAGCGAGGGACTCGAGCAGTACTTC. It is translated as CASSEGLEQYF.

In DNA, the CDR3 is TGTGCCAGCAGCCAAAAAGTGTCCCGGACAGGGTATGGCTACACCTTC. Its translation: CASSQKVSRTGYGYTF. The genes are TRBV14 and TRBJ1-2, with 8 bases matching TRBD1. The CDR3 consists of 16 residues. V lost 2 bases to trimming and J lost 5 bases; unmatched junction nucleotides: 10. Germline assignment: CDR1 SGHDN and CDR2 FVKESK.

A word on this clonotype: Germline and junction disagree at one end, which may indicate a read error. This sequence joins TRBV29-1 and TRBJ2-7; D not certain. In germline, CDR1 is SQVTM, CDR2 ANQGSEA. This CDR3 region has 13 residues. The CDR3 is CSVATRVSYEQLF. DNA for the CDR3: TGCAGCGTTGCAACAAGAGTCTCCTACGAGCAGCTCTTC.

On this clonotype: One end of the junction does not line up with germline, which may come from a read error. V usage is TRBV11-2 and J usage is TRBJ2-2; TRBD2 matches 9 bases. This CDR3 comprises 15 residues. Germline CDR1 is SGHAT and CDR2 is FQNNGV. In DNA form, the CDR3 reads TGTGCCAGCAGCTTACCTAGCGGGACCACCGGGGAGCTGCTTTTT. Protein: CASSLPSGTTGELLF.

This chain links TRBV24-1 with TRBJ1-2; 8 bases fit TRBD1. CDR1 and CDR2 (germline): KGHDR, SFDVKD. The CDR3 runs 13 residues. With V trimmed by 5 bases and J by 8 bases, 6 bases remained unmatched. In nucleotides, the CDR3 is TGTGCCACCAGTGGGGGACAGGAAAGAGGCTACACCTTC. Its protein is CATSGGQERGYTF.

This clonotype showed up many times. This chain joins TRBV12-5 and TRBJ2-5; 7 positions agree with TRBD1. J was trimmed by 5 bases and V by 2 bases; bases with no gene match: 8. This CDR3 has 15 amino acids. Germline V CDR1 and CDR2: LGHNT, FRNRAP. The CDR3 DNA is TGTGCTAGTGGTTTGCCCACACAGGGGCGGGAGACCCAGTACTTC. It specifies CASGLPTQGRETQYF.

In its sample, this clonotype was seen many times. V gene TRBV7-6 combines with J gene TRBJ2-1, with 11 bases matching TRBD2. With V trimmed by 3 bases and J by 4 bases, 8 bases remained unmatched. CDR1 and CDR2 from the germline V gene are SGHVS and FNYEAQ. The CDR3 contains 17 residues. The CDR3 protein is CASSFRTGTSGYNEQFF. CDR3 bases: TGTGCCAGCAGCTTCCGAACCGGGACTAGCGGATACAATGAGCAGTTCTTC.

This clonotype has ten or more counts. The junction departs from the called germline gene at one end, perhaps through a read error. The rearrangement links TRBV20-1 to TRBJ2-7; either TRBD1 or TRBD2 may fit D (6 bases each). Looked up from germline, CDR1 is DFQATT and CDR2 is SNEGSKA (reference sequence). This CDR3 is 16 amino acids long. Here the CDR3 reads CSARIGAGQASHEQYF. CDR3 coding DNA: TGCAGTGCTAGAATTGGGGCGGGACAAGCCTCCCACGAGCAGTACTTC.

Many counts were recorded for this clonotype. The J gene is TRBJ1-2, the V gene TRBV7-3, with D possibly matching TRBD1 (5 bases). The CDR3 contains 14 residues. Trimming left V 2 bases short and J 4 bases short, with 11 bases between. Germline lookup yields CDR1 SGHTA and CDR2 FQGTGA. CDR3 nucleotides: TGTGCCAGCAGCTTATCCGGGGGAAGCTATGGCTACACCTTC. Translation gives CASSLSGGSYGYTF.

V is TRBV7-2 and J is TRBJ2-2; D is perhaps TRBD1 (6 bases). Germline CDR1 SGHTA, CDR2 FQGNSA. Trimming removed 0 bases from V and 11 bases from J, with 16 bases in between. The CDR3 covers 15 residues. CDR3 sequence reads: CASSLAPGTTYELFF. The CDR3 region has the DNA TGTGCCAGCAGCTTAGCCCCCGGGACAACCTACGAGCTGTTTTTT.

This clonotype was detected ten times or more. The CDR3: CASSFLDRPHYGYTF. The CDR3 DNA follows: TGTGCCAGCAGCTTTTTAGACAGACCTCACTATGGCTACACCTTC. V is TRBV5-6 and J is TRBJ1-2, with a weak D call TRBD1 (5 bases). V lost 2 bases, J lost 3 bases, and 14 bases lay in between. The germline gives CDR1 SGHDT, CDR2 YYEEEE. This CDR3 spans 15 amino acids.

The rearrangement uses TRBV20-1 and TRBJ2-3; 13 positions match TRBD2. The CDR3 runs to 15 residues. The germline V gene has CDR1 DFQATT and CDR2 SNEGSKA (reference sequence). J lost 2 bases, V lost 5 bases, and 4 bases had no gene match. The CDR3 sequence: CSAQGLAGNTDTQYF. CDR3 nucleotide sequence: TGCAGTGCTCAGGGACTAGCGGGGAACACAGATACGCAGTATTTT.

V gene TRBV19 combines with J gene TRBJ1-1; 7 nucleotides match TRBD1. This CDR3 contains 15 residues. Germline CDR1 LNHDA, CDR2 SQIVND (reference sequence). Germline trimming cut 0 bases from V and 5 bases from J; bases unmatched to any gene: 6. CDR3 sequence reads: CASSIELGRGTEAFF. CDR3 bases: TGTGCCAGTAGTATAGAGCTGGGCAGGGGGACTGAAGCTTTCTTT.

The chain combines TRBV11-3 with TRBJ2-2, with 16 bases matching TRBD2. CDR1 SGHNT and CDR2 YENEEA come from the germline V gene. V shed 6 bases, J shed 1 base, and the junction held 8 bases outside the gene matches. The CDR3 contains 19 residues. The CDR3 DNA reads TGTGCCAGCAGTTACCCGGGACTAGCGGGAGGGGGGAACACCGGGGAGCTGTTTTTT. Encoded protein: CASSYPGLAGGGNTGELFF.

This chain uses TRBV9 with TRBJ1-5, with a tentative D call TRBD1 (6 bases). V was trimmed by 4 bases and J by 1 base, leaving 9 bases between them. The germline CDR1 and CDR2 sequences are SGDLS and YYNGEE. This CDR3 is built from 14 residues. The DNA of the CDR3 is TGTGCCAGCAGCCTTACAGGGAGCAATCAGCCCCAGCATTTT. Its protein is CASSLTGSNQPQHF.

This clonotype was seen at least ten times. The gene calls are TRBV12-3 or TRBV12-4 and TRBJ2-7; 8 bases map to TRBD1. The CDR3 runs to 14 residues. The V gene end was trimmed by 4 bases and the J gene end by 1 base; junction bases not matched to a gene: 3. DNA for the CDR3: TGTGCCAGCAGTTCCGGGGACAGGTCCTACGAGCAGTACTTC. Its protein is CASSSGDRSYEQYF.

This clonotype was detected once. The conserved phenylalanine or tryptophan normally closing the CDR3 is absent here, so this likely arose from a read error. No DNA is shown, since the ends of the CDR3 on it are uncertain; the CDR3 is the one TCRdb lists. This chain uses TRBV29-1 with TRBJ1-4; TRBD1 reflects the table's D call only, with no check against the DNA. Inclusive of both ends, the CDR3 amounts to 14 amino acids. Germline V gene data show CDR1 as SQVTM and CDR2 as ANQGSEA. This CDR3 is CSVGTVDGEAFFGQ.

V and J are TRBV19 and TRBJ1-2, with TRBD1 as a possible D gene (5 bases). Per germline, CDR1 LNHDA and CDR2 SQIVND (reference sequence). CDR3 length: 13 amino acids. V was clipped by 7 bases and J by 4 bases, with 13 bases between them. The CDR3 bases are TGTGCCAGTACTTCTGGACAATTCTATGGCTACACCTTC. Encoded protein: CASTSGQFYGYTF.

CDR3 sequence reads: CASSFQDTQYF. The CDR3 DNA sequence: TGTGCCAGCAGCTTCCAAGATACGCAGTATTTT. The rearrangement uses TRBV11-2 and TRBJ2-3; D call uncertain. Trimming shortened V by 3 bases and J by 5 bases, and 3 bases separated the two germline ends. CDR1 SGHAT and CDR2 FQNNGV come from the germline V gene. The length of the CDR3 is 11 residues.

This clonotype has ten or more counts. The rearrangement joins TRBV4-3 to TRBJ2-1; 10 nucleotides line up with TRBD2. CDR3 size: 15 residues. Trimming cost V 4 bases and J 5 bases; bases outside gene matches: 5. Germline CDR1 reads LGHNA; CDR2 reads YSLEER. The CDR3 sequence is CASSPLAGANNEQFF. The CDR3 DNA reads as TGCGCCAGCAGCCCCCTAGCGGGAGCAAACAATGAGCAGTTCTTC.

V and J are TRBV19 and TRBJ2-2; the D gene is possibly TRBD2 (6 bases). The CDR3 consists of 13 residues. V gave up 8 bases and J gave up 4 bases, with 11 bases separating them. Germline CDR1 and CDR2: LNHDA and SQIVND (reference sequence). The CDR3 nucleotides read TGTGCCAGTGACCTAGCGCGCACCGGGGAGCTGTTTTTT. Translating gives CASDLARTGELFF.

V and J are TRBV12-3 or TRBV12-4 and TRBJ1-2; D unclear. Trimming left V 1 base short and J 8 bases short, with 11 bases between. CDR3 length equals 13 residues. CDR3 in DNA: TGTGCCAGCAGTTTAGGGGATCCCAGCGGCTACACCTTC. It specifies CASSLGDPSGYTF.

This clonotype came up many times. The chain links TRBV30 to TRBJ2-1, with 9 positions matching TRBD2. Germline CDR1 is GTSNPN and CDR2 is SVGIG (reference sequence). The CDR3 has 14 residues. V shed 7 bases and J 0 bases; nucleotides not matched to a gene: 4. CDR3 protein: CASNSGSSYNEQFF. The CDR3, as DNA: TGTGCCTCCAATAGCGGGAGCTCCTACAATGAGCAGTTCTTC.

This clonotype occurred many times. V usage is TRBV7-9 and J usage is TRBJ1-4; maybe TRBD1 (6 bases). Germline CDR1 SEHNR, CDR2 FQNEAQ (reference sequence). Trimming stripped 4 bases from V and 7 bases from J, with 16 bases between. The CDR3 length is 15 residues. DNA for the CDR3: TGTGCCAGCAGCTCAGTGAGGACAGATGTTGAAAAACTGTTTTTT. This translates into CASSSVRTDVEKLFF.

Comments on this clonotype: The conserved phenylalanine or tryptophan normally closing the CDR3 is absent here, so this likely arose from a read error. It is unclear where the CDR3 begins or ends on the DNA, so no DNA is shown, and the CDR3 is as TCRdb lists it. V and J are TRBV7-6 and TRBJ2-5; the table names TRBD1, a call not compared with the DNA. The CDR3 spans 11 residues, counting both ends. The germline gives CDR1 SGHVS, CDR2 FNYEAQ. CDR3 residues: CPSSATGQLNL.

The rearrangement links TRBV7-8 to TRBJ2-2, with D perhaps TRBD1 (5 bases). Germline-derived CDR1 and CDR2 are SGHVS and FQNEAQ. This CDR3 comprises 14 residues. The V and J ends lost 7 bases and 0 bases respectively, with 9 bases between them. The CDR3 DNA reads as TGTGCCAGCATGACAGTCGCGAACACCGGGGAGCTGTTTTTT. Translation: CASMTVANTGELFF.

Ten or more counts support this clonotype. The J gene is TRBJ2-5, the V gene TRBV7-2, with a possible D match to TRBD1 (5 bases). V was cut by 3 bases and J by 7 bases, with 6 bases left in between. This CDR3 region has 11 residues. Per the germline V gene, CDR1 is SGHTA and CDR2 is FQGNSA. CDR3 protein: CASSFRGTQYF. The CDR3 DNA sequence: TGTGCCAGCAGCTTTAGGGGGACCCAGTACTTC.

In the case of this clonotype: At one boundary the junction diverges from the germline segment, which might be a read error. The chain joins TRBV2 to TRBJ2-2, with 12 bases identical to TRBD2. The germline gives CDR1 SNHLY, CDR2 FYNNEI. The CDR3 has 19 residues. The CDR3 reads CASSASLAGGLGKTGDLFF. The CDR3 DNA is TGTGCCAGCAGTGCGAGTCTAGCGGGAGGGCTCGGGAAAACCGGGGACCTGTTTTTT.

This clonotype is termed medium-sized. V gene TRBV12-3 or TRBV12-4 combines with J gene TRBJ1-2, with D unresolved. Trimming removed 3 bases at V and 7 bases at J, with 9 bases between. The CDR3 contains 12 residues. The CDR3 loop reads CASSFIIGGYTF. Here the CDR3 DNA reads TGTGCCAGCAGTTTTATAATAGGTGGCTACACCTTC.